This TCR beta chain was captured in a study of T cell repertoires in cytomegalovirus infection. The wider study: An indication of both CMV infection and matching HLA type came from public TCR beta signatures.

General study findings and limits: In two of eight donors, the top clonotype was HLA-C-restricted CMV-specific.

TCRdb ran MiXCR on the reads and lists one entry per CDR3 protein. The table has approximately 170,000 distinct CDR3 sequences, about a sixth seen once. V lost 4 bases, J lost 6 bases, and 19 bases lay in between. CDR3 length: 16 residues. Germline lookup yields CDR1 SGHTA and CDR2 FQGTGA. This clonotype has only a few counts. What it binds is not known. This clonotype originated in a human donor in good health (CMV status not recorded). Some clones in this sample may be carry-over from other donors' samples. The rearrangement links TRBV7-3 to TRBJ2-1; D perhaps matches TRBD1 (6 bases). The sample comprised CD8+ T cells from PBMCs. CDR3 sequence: CASSSFRGGRSNEQFF. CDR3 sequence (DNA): TGTGCCAGCAGCTCTTTCCGAGGGGGACGGAGCAATGAGCAGTTCTTC.